This T cell receptor beta chain was retrieved from a study of T cell responses to AZD1222 COVID-19 vaccine. The study, taken as a whole, reports: Every sample of the repertoires postdated the peak T cell response. The sample set comprised mostly white British donors with more females, and clonal diversity was possibly underestimated. Across the whole spike, CD4 TCRs peaked at regions 160-218 and 743-854. Spike-specific TCR depth and breadth grew after two AZD1222 doses.

Repertoires were generated with immunoSEQ multiplex PCR, while TCRdb's copy carries only in-frame clones and drops some. The data show 150,000 or so clones, about 89% seen once. On this clone itself: Its target is not known.

Germline V gene lookup returns CDR1 SGDLS and CDR2 YYNGEE. V was clipped by 3 bases and J by 6 bases, with 15 bases between them. The CDR3 runs 15 residues. This sequence joins TRBV9 and TRBJ2-2, with D tentatively TRBD2 (6 bases). The source of this sequence is an adult who received the AZD1222 COVID-19 vaccine. Sequencing was performed on peripheral blood, taken 28 days after the second AZD1222 dose. CDR3 region: CASSGGRPGAGELFF. The CDR3 DNA reads TGTGCCAGCAGCGGGGGACGCCCGGGGGCCGGGGAGCTGTTTTTT.